This TCR beta chain was profiled in a study of T cell repertoires in cytomegalovirus infection. For the study at large: Both a matching HLA type and CMV infection were indicated by public TCR beta signatures.

Details on this clonotype: Its antigen is unidentified.

Study results and limitations: Ex vivo, HLA-C-restricted CMV-specific TCR beta clonotypes prevailed over the rest of the response.

The CDR3 sequence is 16 residues long. Trimming removed 8 bases at V and 2 bases at J, with 20 bases between. Using its own MiXCR run on the reads, TCRdb lists one record per CDR3 protein. The data contain more than 400,000 distinct CDR3 sequences, about a quarter of them singletons. This clonotype was obtained from a human donor in good health (CMV status not recorded). Some clones in this sample may be carry-over from other donors' samples. The chain uses TRBV5-3 and TRBJ1-5; tentatively, D is TRBD1 (6 bases). TRBV5-3 is filed as an ORF, its function uncertain. The sequenced sample was PBMCs. The CDR3 sequence is CASSPEGGWGNQPQHF. CDR3 nucleotides: TGTGCCAGCAGCCCCGAAGGGGGTTGGGGCAATCAGCCCCAGCATTTT.